These 26 T cell receptor beta chains came from one sample sequenced in a study of control samples from healthy donors and cancer patients (dated by TCRdb to the early 2020s). To prepare the library, the immunoSEQ multiplex PCR assay was applied. Entries here come from immuneACCESS through TCRdb and include only in-frame sequences with V and J called. Some clones fail to appear in such tables; in the studies checked, an unresolved V gene covers under half of the shortfall, and the cause of the remainder is unknown. This sample has 130,000 or so clones in its table, and around 87% of those were observed once. The ten largest clones add up to around 3% of the sample. The sample comprised blood. These receptors originate from a man between 60 and 70 years old in good health.

This chain joins TRBV11-1 and TRBJ2-3, with D unresolved. Trimming removed 5 bases at V and 5 bases at J, with 8 bases between. The CDR3 sequence is 12 residues long. Germline CDR1 SGHAT, CDR2 FQDESV (reference sequence). The CDR3 loop reads CASSPERDTQYF. CDR3 in DNA: TGTGCCAGCAGCCCAGAGAGAGATACGCAGTATTTT. Full variable domain (remainder filled in from reference TRBV11-1 and TRBJ2-3): EAEVAQSPRYKITEKSQAVAFWCDPISGHATLYWYRQILGQGPELLVQFQDESVVDDSQLPKDRFSAERLKGVDSTLKIQPAELGDSAMYLCASSPERDTQYFGPGTRLTVL.

The V call is TRBV12-3 or TRBV12-4, the J call TRBJ2-7; D is undetermined. Trimming pared 6 bases from V and 5 bases from J, leaving 8 bases between. This CDR3 is 11 amino acids long. In nucleotides, the CDR3 is TGTGCCAGCAGCCTGGTGAACGAGCAGTACTTC. It specifies CASSLVNEQYF.

This clone is a singleton in its sample. This chain connects TRBV24-1 to TRBJ2-2, with 8 bases aligning to TRBD1. J lost 13 bases, V lost 5 bases, and 8 bases had no gene match. The CDR3 loop spans 13 amino acids. Germline assignment: CDR1 KGHDR and CDR2 SFDVKD. The CDR3 DNA follows: TGTGCCACCAGTGGGCTTGGGGGACAGGTGCTGTTTTTT. This sequence encodes CATSGLGGQVLFF.

The rearrangement links TRBV27 to TRBJ2-1; D is unresolved. CDR1 and CDR2 from the germline V gene are MNHEY and SMNVEV (reference sequence). Trimming removed 2 bases from V and 3 bases from J, with 11 bases in between. This CDR3 spans 15 amino acids. CDR3 in amino acids: CASSLESPIYNEQFF. In nucleotides, the CDR3 is TGTGCCAGCAGTTTAGAAAGTCCGATCTACAATGAGCAGTTCTTC.

J is TRBJ2-1 and V is TRBV12-3 or TRBV12-4; 12 bases agree with TRBD1. The CDR3 length is 13 residues. V shed 4 bases and J 8 bases; nucleotides not matched to a gene: 0. The CDR3 coding sequence is TGTGCCAGCAGTTGGGACAGGGGGCATGAGCAGTTCTTC. Translating gives CASSWDRGHEQFF.

The chain uses TRBV7-9 and TRBJ1-1; D remains ambiguous. CDR3 size: 17 residues. V was pared by 1 base and J by 0 bases, with 15 bases between. The V gene's germline CDR1 is SEHNR and CDR2 FQNEAQ (reference sequence). DNA for the CDR3: TGTGCCAGCAGCTTAGTCCCGGGATCACTAATGAACACTGAAGCTTTCTTT. Its translation: CASSLVPGSLMNTEAFF.

This clone occurred once. The genes are TRBV10-1 and TRBJ1-2; D is ambiguous. The germline V gene has CDR1 WNHNN and CDR2 SYGVQD (reference sequence). V was pared by 0 bases and J by 3 bases, with 17 bases between. There are 17 residues in the CDR3. The CDR3 nucleotides read TGCGCCAGCAGTGAGTCTTGCCTGATGGGCGTGGACTATGGCTACACCTTC. Translating it yields CASSESCLMGVDYGYTF.

The gene calls are TRBV27 and TRBJ1-3; maybe TRBD1 (5 bases). CDR3 size: 16 residues. V lost 5 bases and J 0 bases, leaving 14 bases between the germline ends. The germline V gene encodes CDR1 MNHEY and CDR2 SMNVEV (reference sequence). The CDR3 sequence: CASSPTRGGSGNTIYF. CDR3 nucleotides: TGTGCCAGCAGTCCCACTCGGGGCGGCTCTGGAAACACCATATATTTT.

This chain links TRBV5-5 with TRBJ2-7, with D perhaps TRBD1 (6 bases). The V end lost 2 bases, the J end lost 0 bases, and 12 bases lay between the germline ends. The CDR3 spans 15 residues. CDR1 is SGHKS and CDR2 is YYEKEE in the germline V gene (reference sequence). Here the CDR3 reads CASSLGGTPSYEQYF. The CDR3 DNA follows: TGTGCCAGCAGCTTAGGTGGGACACCCTCCTACGAGCAGTACTTC.

This clone has just one count. J is TRBJ2-4 and V is TRBV4-3; TRBD1 aligns across 7 bases. CDR3 length equals 16 residues. The V gene's germline CDR1 is LGHNA and CDR2 YSLEER. With V trimmed by 0 bases and J by 8 bases, 10 bases remained unmatched. The chain's CDR3 is CASSQDLSGGMDIQYF. For the CDR3, the DNA is TGCGCCAGCAGCCAAGATTTATCAGGGGGTATGGACATTCAGTACTTC.

The J gene is TRBJ1-1, the V gene TRBV11-2, with TRBD1 as a possible D gene (5 bases). Trimming removed 5 bases from V and 1 base from J, with 17 bases in between. The CDR3 totals 16 residues. Per the germline V gene, CDR1 is SGHAT and CDR2 is FQNNGV. The CDR3 nucleotides are TGTGCCAGCAGCACAAGGGGTGGGACGCAGAACACTGAAGCTTTCTTT. Protein product: CASSTRGGTQNTEAFF.

V gene TRBV14 combines with J gene TRBJ2-5; possibly TRBD1 for D (5 bases). The germline V gene has CDR1 SGHDN and CDR2 FVKESK. This CDR3 contains 16 residues. V was clipped by 1 base and J by 5 bases, with 17 bases between them. CDR3 in DNA: TGTGCCAGCAGCCAAGGTCTGGGCAGGGTGAAGGAGACCCAGTACTTC. Its protein product is CASSQGLGRVKETQYF.

This chain joins TRBV6-5 and TRBJ2-7; 8 bases agree with TRBD1. Germline V gene data show CDR1 as MNHEY and CDR2 as SVGAGI. CDR3 length equals 13 residues. J gave up 7 bases and V 2 bases, and 4 bases lay outside the gene matches. The CDR3 reads CASSYDRGEEQYF. DNA for the CDR3: TGTGCCAGCAGTTACGACAGGGGTGAGGAGCAGTACTTC.

This chain connects TRBV18 to TRBJ1-5; TRBD1 matches at 10 bases. Germline assignment: CDR1 KGHSH and CDR2 LQKENI. The CDR3 covers 17 residues. The V and J ends lost 4 bases and 6 bases, in that order; junction bases with no gene match: 12. CDR3 nucleotide sequence: TGTGCCAGCTCACTTAAAGGGACAGGGGCTCCGGGTCAGCCCCAGCATTTT. This sequence encodes CASSLKGTGAPGQPQHF.

This clone has a single count. The V and J genes are TRBV18 and TRBJ1-2; 10 positions agree with TRBD1. CDR1 is KGHSH and CDR2 is LQKENI in the germline V gene. V shed 4 bases and J 4 bases; nucleotides not matched to a gene: 6. The CDR3 spans 15 residues. This CDR3 is CASSHPTGGRYGYTF. CDR3 nucleotides: TGTGCCAGCTCACACCCGACAGGGGGCCGCTATGGCTACACCTTC.

The rearrangement uses TRBV11-2 and TRBJ1-1; no clear D. Between the trimmed V and J ends, which lost 3 bases and 2 bases, there was a span of 13 bases. The CDR3 sequence is 15 residues long. Germline V gene data show CDR1 as SGHAT and CDR2 as FQNNGV. The CDR3 region has the DNA TGTGCCAGCAGCTTTGCGGCAGAAGTTAACACTGAAGCTTTCTTT. Its translation is CASSFAAEVNTEAFF.

The chain joins TRBV7-2 to TRBJ2-7, with TRBD1 matching over 8 bases. The trim removed 4 bases at V and 0 bases at J, leaving 2 bases unmatched. In germline, CDR1 is SGHTA, CDR2 FQGNSA. The CDR3 spans 14 residues. The CDR3 here is CASSSTGGSYEQYF. As DNA, the CDR3 is TGTGCCAGCAGCTCAACAGGGGGCTCCTACGAGCAGTACTTC.

The chain combines TRBV6-1 with TRBJ1-5, with 7 bases lining up with TRBD1. V lost 4 bases, J lost 3 bases, and 18 bases stayed unmatched. The CDR3 covers 19 residues. Germline CDR1 MNHNS, CDR2 SASEGT. DNA of the CDR3: TGTGCCAGCAGTGCTCAGGGGGGGGAGGAATCAAGTTACAATCAGCCCCAGCATTTT. Protein product: CASSAQGGEESSYNQPQHF.

The rearrangement uses TRBV7-9 and TRBJ2-7; tentative D call: TRBD1 (5 bases). With 3 bases removed from V and 4 bases from J, the gap between germline ends came to 16 bases. CDR1 is SEHNR and CDR2 is FQNEAQ in the germline V gene (reference sequence). The CDR3 runs to 15 residues. In DNA, the CDR3 is TGTGCCAGCAGCTTCACTCAGGGTAATGGGTACGAGCAGTACTTC. Translation: CASSFTQGNGYEQYF.

The rearrangement joins TRBV5-1 to TRBJ2-7; D uncertain. This CDR3 has 14 residues. V gave up 2 bases and J gave up 6 bases, with 15 bases separating them. Germline CDR1 SGHRS, CDR2 YFSETQ. The CDR3 nucleotides are TGCGCCAGCAGCTTTACAGAGGCCTCGACCGAGCAGTACTTC. Translation: CASSFTEASTEQYF. Combining the CDR3 with reference TRBV5-1 and TRBJ2-7 gives the whole variable domain KAGVTQTPRYLIKTRGQQVTLSCSPISGHRSVSWYQQTPGQGLQFLFEYFSETQRNKGNFPGRFSGRQFSNSRSEMNVSTLELGDSALYLCASSFTEASTEQYFGPGTRLTVT.

For this clone: One end of the junction does not line up with germline, which may come from a read error. The J gene is TRBJ1-4, the V gene TRBV6-6, with unresolved D. CDR1 is MNHNY and CDR2 is SVGAGI in the germline V gene (reference sequence). The CDR3 loop spans 10 amino acids. Written as DNA, the CDR3 is TGTGCCAGCAGTTACTCGAAGCTTACTTTT. Residues: CASSYSKLTF.

The chain links TRBV27 to TRBJ1-4; 7 bases are a match to TRBD1. This CDR3 spans 14 amino acids. Unmatched junction bases numbered 7, after V lost 8 bases and J lost 4 bases. Germline V lookup: CDR1 MNHEY, CDR2 SMNVEV (reference sequence). CDR3 in DNA: TGTGCCAGCCGCAGGGGGGCGTATAATGAAAAACTGTTTTTT. It codes for CASRRGAYNEKLFF.

The gene calls are TRBV27 and TRBJ1-6; D gene uncertain. This CDR3 region has 13 residues. The ends were cut back, 9 bases at V and 6 bases at J, with 12 bases in the middle. Germline CDR1 is MNHEY and CDR2 is SMNVEV (reference sequence). In nucleotides, the CDR3 is TGTGCCAGTAGAATAGGAGCTAATTCACCCCTCCACTTT. Translating gives CASRIGANSPLHF.

This rearrangement joins TRBV12-5 to TRBJ1-5; 9 nucleotides line up with TRBD1. The germline V gene has CDR1 LGHNT and CDR2 FRNRAP. This CDR3 is 19 amino acids long. V lost 2 bases to trimming and J lost 6 bases; unmatched junction nucleotides: 17. In DNA form, the CDR3 reads TGTGCTAGTGGTTTGAAGCATGAGACCGGGACAGGGAAGGGTCAGCCCCAGCATTTT. Encoded protein: CASGLKHETGTGKGQPQHF.

This clone was observed a single time. The V call is TRBV7-2, the J call TRBJ2-5; D could derive from TRBD1 or TRBD2 (5 bases each). Between the trimmed V and J ends, which lost 2 bases and 4 bases, there was a span of 11 bases. Per germline, CDR1 SGHTA and CDR2 FQGNSA. The CDR3 spans 14 residues. CDR3: CASSLWGYGETQYF. The CDR3 DNA follows: TGTGCCAGCAGCTTATGGGGGTACGGAGAGACCCAGTACTTC. The variable domain in full, with the rest retrieved from reference TRBV7-2 and TRBJ2-5, is GAGVSQSPSNKVTEKGKDVELRCDPISGHTALYWYRQSLGQGLEFLIYFQGNSAPDKSGLPSDRFSAERTGGSVSTLTIQRTQQEDSAVYLCASSLWGYGETQYFGPGTRLLVL.

DNA of the CDR3: TGTGCCAGCACCCGGGACTTCAACTATGGCTACACCTTC. As protein: CASTRDFNYGYTF. The V and J genes are TRBV2 and TRBJ1-2; possible D gene TRBD1, 5 bases. The CDR3 covers 13 residues. CDR1 SNHLY and CDR2 FYNNEI come from the germline V gene. V dropped 7 bases and J dropped 2 bases, with 11 bases sitting between them.